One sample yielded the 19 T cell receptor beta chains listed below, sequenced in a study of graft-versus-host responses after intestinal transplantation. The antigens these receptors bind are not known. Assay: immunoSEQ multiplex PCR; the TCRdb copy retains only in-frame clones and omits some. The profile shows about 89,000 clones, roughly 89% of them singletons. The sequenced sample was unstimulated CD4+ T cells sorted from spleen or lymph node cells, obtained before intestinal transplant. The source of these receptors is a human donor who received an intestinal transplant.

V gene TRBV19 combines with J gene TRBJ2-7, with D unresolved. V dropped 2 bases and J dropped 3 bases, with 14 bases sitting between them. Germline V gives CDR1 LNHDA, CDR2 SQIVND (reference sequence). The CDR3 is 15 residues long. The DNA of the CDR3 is TGTGCCAGTAGTATACGAGGTCCGGCCAGCTACGAGCAGTACTTC. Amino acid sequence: CASSIRGPASYEQYF. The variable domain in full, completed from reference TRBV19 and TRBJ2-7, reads DGGITQSPKYLFRKEGQNVTLSCEQNLNHDAMYWYRQDPGQGLRLIYYSQIVNDFQKGDIAEGYSVSREKKESFPLTVTSAQKNPTAFYLCASSIRGPASYEQYFGPGTRLTVT.

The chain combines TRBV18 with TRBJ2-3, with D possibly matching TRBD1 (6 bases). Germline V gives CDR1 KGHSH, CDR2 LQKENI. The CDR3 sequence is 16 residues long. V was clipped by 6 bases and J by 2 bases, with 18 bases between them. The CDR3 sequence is CASSPTGQFFTDTQYF. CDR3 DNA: TGTGCCAGCTCGCCGACCGGACAGTTTTTCACAGATACGCAGTATTTT.

In DNA form, the CDR3 reads TGCGCCAGCAGCTTCCTTACCGGGACAGGGGGAGGGTACAATGAGCAGTTCTTC. Translation gives CASSFLTGTGGGYNEQFF. J is TRBJ2-1 and V is TRBV5-1; TRBD1 aligns across 11 bases. The length of the CDR3 is 18 residues. J lost 4 bases, V lost 2 bases, and 11 bases had no gene match. CDR1 is SGHRS, CDR2 YFSETQ, per germline. Full variable domain (outside the CDR3, taken from reference TRBV5-1 and TRBJ2-1): KAGVTQTPRYLIKTRGQQVTLSCSPISGHRSVSWYQQTPGQGLQFLFEYFSETQRNKGNFPGRFSGRQFSNSRSEMNVSTLELGDSALYLCASSFLTGTGGGYNEQFFGPGTRLTVL.

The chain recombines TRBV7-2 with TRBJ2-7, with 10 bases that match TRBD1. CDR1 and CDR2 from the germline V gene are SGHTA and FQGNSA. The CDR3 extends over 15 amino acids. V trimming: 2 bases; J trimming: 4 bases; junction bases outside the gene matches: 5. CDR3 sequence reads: CASSLLGQGNYEQYF. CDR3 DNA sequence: TGTGCCAGCAGCTTACTGGGACAGGGGAATTACGAGCAGTACTTC. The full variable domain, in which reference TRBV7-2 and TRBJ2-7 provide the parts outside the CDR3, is GAGVSQSPSNKVTEKGKDVELRCDPISGHTALYWYRQSLGQGLEFLIYFQGNSAPDKSGLPSDRFSAERTGGSVSTLTIQRTQQEDSAVYLCASSLLGQGNYEQYFGPGTRLTVT.

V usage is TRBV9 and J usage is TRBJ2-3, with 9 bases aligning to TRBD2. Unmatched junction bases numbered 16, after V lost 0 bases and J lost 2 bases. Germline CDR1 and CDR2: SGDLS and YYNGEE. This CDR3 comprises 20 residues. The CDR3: CASSVGGLFSGGRITDTQYF. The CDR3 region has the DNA TGTGCCAGCAGCGTAGGGGGCCTTTTTAGCGGGGGACGTATCACAGATACGCAGTATTTT.

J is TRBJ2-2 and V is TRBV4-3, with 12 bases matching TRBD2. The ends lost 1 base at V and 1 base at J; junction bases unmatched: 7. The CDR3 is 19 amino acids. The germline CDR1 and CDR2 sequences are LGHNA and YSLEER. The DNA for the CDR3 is TGCGCCAGCAGCCAAGTGATTCTAGCGGGGGGGAGGAACACCGGGGAGCTGTTTTTT. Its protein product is CASSQVILAGGRNTGELFF.

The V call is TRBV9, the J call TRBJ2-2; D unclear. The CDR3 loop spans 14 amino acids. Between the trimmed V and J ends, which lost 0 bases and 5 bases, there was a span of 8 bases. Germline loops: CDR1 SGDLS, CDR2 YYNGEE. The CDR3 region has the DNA TGTGCCAGCAGCGTAGGGCAGATTACCGGGGAGCTGTTTTTT. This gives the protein CASSVGQITGELFF. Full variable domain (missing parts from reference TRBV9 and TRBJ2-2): DSGVTQTPKHLITATGQRVTLRCSPRSGDLSVYWYQQSLDQGLQFLIQYYNGEERAKGNILERFSAQQFPDLHSELNLSSLELGDSALYFCASSVGQITGELFFGEGSRLTVL.

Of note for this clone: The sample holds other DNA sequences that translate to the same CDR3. The CDR3 coding sequence is TGTGCCAGCAGTGATAGACAGGGTGCGGTTCACTATGGCTACACCTTC. It specifies CASSDRQGAVHYGYTF. The chain carries TRBV6-1 and TRBJ1-2, with 7 bases lining up with TRBD1. CDR3 size: 16 residues. V dropped 3 bases and J dropped 3; count of bases not matched to a gene: 10. Germline V gene sequence: CDR1 MNHNS, CDR2 SASEGT.

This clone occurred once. The CDR3 loop reads CASSSGQGAQQYF. Here the CDR3 DNA reads TGTGCCAGCAGCTCAGGACAGGGGGCTCAGCAGTACTTC. V and J are TRBV11-3 and TRBJ2-7, with TRBD1 matching over 11 bases. CDR3 size: 13 residues. Unmatched junction bases numbered 4, after V lost 4 bases and J lost 8 bases. The germline V gene has CDR1 SGHNT and CDR2 YENEEA.

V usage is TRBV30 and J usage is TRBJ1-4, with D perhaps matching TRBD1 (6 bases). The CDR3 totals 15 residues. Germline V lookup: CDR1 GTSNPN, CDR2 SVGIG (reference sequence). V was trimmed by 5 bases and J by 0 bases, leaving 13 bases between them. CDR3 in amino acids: CAWGQQGPTNEKLFF. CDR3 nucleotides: TGTGCCTGGGGCCAACAGGGCCCAACTAATGAAAAACTGTTTTTT.

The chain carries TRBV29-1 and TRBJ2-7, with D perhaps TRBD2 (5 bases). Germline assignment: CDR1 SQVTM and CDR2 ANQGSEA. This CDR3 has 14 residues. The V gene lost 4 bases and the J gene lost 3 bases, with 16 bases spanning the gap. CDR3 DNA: TGCAGCGTTGTCACGACTATCAGGCGCTACGAGCAGTACTTC. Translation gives CSVVTTIRRYEQYF.

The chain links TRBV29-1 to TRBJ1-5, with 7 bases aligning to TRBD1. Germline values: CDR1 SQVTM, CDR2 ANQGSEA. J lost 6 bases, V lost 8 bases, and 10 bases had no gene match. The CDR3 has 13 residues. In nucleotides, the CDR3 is TGCAGCCGTGACAGGGCTATTGGTCAGCCCCAGCATTTT. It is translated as CSRDRAIGQPQHF.

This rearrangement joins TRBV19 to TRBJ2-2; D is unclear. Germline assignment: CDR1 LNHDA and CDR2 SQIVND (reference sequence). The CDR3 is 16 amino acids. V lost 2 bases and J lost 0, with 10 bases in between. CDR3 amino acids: CASSIQGQANTGELFF. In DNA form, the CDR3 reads TGTGCCAGTAGTATACAAGGTCAGGCGAACACCGGGGAGCTGTTTTTT.

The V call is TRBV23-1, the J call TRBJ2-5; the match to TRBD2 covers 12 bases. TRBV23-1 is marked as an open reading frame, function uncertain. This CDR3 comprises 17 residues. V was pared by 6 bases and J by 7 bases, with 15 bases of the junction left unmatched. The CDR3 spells CASSRVSSGGAGATQYF. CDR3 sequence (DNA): TGCGCCAGCAGCCGAGTCTCTAGCGGGGGGGCCGGAGCGACCCAGTACTTC.

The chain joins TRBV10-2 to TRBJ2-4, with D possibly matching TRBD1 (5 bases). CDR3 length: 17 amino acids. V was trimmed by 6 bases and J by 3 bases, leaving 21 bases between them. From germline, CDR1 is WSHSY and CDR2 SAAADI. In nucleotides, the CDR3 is TGCGCCAGCAGAGAAGGGGTAGGGGCAGAAGGCAAAAACATTCAGTACTTC. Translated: CASREGVGAEGKNIQYF.

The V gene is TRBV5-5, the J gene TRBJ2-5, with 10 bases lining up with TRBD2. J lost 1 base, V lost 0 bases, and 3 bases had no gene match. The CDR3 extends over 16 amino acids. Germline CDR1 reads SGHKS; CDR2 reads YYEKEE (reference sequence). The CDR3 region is CASSLASSGGQETQYF. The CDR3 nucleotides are TGTGCCAGCAGCTTGGCCTCTAGCGGGGGCCAAGAGACCCAGTACTTC. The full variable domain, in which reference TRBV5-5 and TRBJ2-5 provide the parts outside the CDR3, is DAGVTQSPTHLIKTRGQQVTLRCSPISGHKSVSWYQQVLGQGPQFIFQYYEKEERGRGNFPDRFSARQFPNYSSELNVNALLLGDSALYLCASSLASSGGQETQYFGPGTRLLVL.

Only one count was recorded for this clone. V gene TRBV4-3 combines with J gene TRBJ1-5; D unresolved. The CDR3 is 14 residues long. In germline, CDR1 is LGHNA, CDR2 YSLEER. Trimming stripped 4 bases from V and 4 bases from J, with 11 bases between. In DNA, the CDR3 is TGCGCCAGCAGCCTTTGGGCCCGAAATCAGCCCCAGCATTTT. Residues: CASSLWARNQPQHF.

CDR3 loop: CASNPQGLDEKLFF. CDR3 in DNA: TGTGCCAGCAACCCACAGGGTCTTGATGAAAAACTGTTTTTT. This rearrangement joins TRBV28 to TRBJ1-4, with D maybe TRBD1 (6 bases). The germline CDR1 and CDR2 sequences are MDHEN and SYDVKM. The CDR3 runs 14 residues. V dropped 7 bases and J dropped 6 bases, with 15 bases sitting between them.

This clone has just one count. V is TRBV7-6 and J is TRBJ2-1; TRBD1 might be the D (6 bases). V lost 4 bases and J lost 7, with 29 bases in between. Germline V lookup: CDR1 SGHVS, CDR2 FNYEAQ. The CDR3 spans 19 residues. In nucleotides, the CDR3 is TGTGCCAGCAGCTATGGGGTCAGGGGTCAAGTATCAGCGATGAATGAGCAGTTCTTC. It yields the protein CASSYGVRGQVSAMNEQFF. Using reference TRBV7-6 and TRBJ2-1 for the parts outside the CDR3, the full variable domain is GAGVSQSPRYKVTKRGQDVALRCDPISGHVSLYWYRQALGQGPEFLTYFNYEAQQDKSGLPNDRFSAERPEGSISTLTIQRTEQRDSAMYRCASSYGVRGQVSAMNEQFFGPGTRLTVL.